Listed below are T cell receptor beta chains from one sample, sequenced in a study of blood T cell repertoires in COVID-19. This table comes from immunoSEQ multiplex PCR, and its TCRdb copy is limited to in-frame clones, with some not included. The data contain under 150,000 clones, about 87% of them singletons. The source material was peripheral blood. The source of these receptors is a middle-aged man with active COVID-19. CDR3s include the opening cysteine and the closing phenylalanine or tryptophan. D genes are given only for firm matches. Some rows mark clone size as missing; the rest say once, few, many or name a class of expanded clone.

d_call clone_size j_call v_call cdr3_aa cdr3_nt
TRBD1 - TRBJ2-2 TRBV19 CASSPLGQGTGELFF TGTGCCAGTAGTCCCCTCGGACAGGGCACCGGGGAGCTGTTTTTT
TRBD2 - TRBJ2-7 TRBV6-5 CASSPLGGVQYF TGTGCCAGCAGTCCCCTGGGGGGGGTCCAGTACTTC
- - TRBJ1-6 TRBV11-2 CASSLSGGTNSPLHF TGTGCCAGCAGCTTATCTGGCGGTACAAATTCACCCCTCCACTTT
- - TRBJ2-3 TRBV6-2/TRBV6-3 CASSWRETDTQYF TGTGCCAGCAGTTGGAGGGAGACAGATACGCAGTATTTT
- - TRBJ2-7 TRBV20-1 CSARSGHEQYF TGCAGTGCTAGAAGTGGCCACGAGCAGTACTTC
- once TRBJ1-2 TRBV29-1 CSVVGAGYGYTF TGCAGCGTTGTAGGGGCCGGCTATGGCTACACCTTC
TRBD1 - TRBJ2-7 TRBV5-6 CASTSPGTGWTEQYF TGTGCCAGCACCTCTCCCGGGACAGGGTGGACCGAGCAGTACTTC
- - TRBJ2-1 TRBV11-3 CASSLGGFEQFF TGTGCCAGCAGCTTGGGGGGTTTTGAGCAGTTCTTC
- - TRBJ2-5 TRBV6-5 CASRPPGTKTQYF TGTGCCAGCAGACCCCCAGGTACGAAGACCCAGTACTTC
TRBD1 - TRBJ1-1 TRBV5-6 CASSLVQGRVAFF TGTGCCAGCAGCTTGGTACAGGGGAGAGTAGCTTTCTTT
- - TRBJ2-7 TRBV25-1 CASSGAGFYEQYF TGTGCCAGCAGTGGGGCCGGATTCTACGAGCAGTACTTC
- few TRBJ2-7 TRBV4-1 CASSHDRTYEQYF TGCGCCAGCAGCCATGACAGAACCTACGAGCAGTACTTC
- - TRBJ2-7 TRBV5-4 CASSLGQSSYEQYF TGTGCCAGCAGCTTGGGACAGAGCTCCTACGAGCAGTACTTC
- - TRBJ2-4 TRBV27 CASRPIRWGDGNIQYF TGTGCCAGCAGACCCATCCGGTGGGGGGACGGTAACATTCAGTACTTC
TRBD1 - TRBJ2-7 TRBV27 CASSHRGDRSYGQYF TGTGCCAGCAGTCACAGGGGCGACCGCTCCTACGGGCAGTACTTC
TRBD2 - TRBJ2-7 TRBV19 CASNPGGGPYEQYF TGTGCCAGTAACCCCGGCGGGGGGCCCTACGAGCAGTACTTC
- - TRBJ1-1 TRBV12-3/TRBV12-4 CASRRNTEAFF TGTGCCAGCAGGAGGAACACTGAAGCTTTCTTT
TRBD1 - TRBJ2-1 TRBV7-8 CASSADPGTGIMNEQFF TGTGCCAGCAGCGCAGACCCCGGGACAGGGATAATGAATGAGCAGTTCTTC
- - TRBJ1-6 TRBV2 CASSSGTPGGSYNSPLHF TGTGCCAGCAGTTCCGGGACGCCGGGGGGCTCCTATAATTCACCCCTCCACTTT
- - TRBJ2-2 TRBV6-4 CASSDTSTGELFF TGTGCCAGCAGTGACACTAGCACCGGGGAGCTGTTTTTT
TRBD1 - TRBJ2-6 TRBV5-1 CASSLDRGYSGANVLTF TGCGCCAGCAGTCTGGACAGGGGTTACTCTGGGGCCAACGTCCTGACTTTC
TRBD2 - TRBJ2-1 TRBV15 CATSRPSGGAQFF TGTGCCACCAGCAGGCCGAGCGGGGGGGCACAGTTCTTC
- - TRBJ1-2 TRBV19 CASSIRAGQNYGYTF TGTGCCAGTAGTATTCGGGCAGGGCAGAACTATGGCTACACCTTC
- - TRBJ1-5 TRBV7-4 CASSLVTLRGQPQHF TGTGCCAGCAGCTTAGTAACATTGCGGGGGCAGCCCCAGCATTTT
TRBD1 - TRBJ2-1 TRBV30 CAWSAGTGSRNEQFF TGTGCCTGGAGTGCCGGGACAGGGAGTAGAAATGAGCAGTTCTTC
TRBD1 - TRBJ2-1 TRBV28 CASQGSWGQGPYNEQFF TGTGCCTCTCAGGGGTCCTGGGGACAGGGGCCGTACAATGAGCAGTTCTTC
- - TRBJ2-7 TRBV18 CASSPEGGSSYEQYF TGTGCCAGCTCACCAGAGGGGGGGAGCTCCTACGAGCAGTACTTC
- - TRBJ1-1 TRBV12-3/TRBV12-4 CASTSSTNTEAFF TGTGCCAGCACCTCAAGCACGAACACTGAAGCTTTCTTT
TRBD2 - TRBJ2-3 TRBV9 CASSVVSGGWSTDTQYF TGTGCCAGCAGCGTAGTTAGCGGGGGTTGGAGCACAGATACGCAGTATTTT
- - TRBJ1-2 TRBV9 CASSKHRDQVGGYTF TGTGCCAGCAGCAAACACAGGGATCAGGTTGGGGGCTACACCTTC
- - TRBJ2-5 TRBV15 CATSSAVETQYF TGTGCCACCAGCAGCGCGGTAGAGACCCAGTACTTC
- - TRBJ2-1 TRBV21-1 CASSNSEQFF TGTGCCAGCAGCAATAGTGAGCAGTTCTTC
TRBD2 - TRBJ2-3 TRBV7-9 CASSALAAQYF TGTGCCAGCAGCGCCCTAGCGGCGCAGTATTTT
- - TRBJ2-7 TRBV30 CAWTEGGGEQYF TGTGCCTGGACCGAGGGAGGGGGCGAGCAGTACTTC
TRBD2 - TRBJ2-7 TRBV30 CAWSLTSGAYEQYF TGTGCCTGGAGTCTAACTAGCGGAGCCTACGAGCAGTACTTC
TRBD2 once TRBJ2-2 TRBV5-6 CASTLAGVDTGELFF TGTGCCAGCACCTTAGCGGGGGTGGACACCGGGGAGCTGTTTTTT
TRBD1 few TRBJ1-2 TRBV27 CASSLVQDRVDGYTF TGTGCCAGCAGTTTAGTGCAGGACAGGGTGGATGGCTACACCTTC
TRBD1 - TRBJ1-1 TRBV7-3 CASSADRVGNTEAFF TGTGCCAGCAGCGCGGACAGGGTGGGGAACACTGAAGCTTTCTTT
TRBD1 once TRBJ1-1 TRBV19 CASSLQDRGRFETEAFF TGTGCCAGTAGTCTACAGGACAGGGGGCGCTTTGAAACTGAAGCTTTCTTT
TRBD1 - TRBJ1-2 TRBV15 CATSTTGHGYTF TGTGCCACCAGCACGACAGGGCATGGCTACACCTTC
- - TRBJ1-2 TRBV5-8 CASSTRPLPGHYGYTF TGTGCCAGCAGCACCCGACCGCTCCCTGGGCACTATGGCTACACCTTC
TRBD2 - TRBJ2-7 TRBV6-6 CASRSGLTYEQYF TGTGCCAGTCGTAGCGGGTTGACCTACGAGCAGTACTTC
TRBD2 - TRBJ2-1 TRBV11-3 CASSLASGDGEQFF TGTGCCAGCAGCTTGGCTAGCGGGGACGGTGAGCAGTTCTTC
- - TRBJ2-2 TRBV25-1 CASNSNTGELFF TGTGCCAGCAACTCGAACACCGGGGAGCTGTTTTTT
TRBD2 once TRBJ2-3 TRBV4-3 CASSQDSTSGTMSFTDTQYF TGCGCCAGCAGCCAAGACTCGACTAGCGGGACTATGTCGTTCACAGATACGCAGTATTTT
- - TRBJ1-5 TRBV21-1 CASSREGQPQHF TGTGCCAGCAGCAGGGAGGGTCAGCCCCAGCATTTT
- - TRBJ2-7 TRBV19 CASSIERHGEQYF TGTGCCAGTAGTATAGAACGACATGGAGAGCAGTACTTC
TRBD1 - TRBJ2-7 TRBV6-5 CASRRQGASYEQYF TGTGCCAGCAGGCGACAGGGGGCTTCCTACGAGCAGTACTTC
- - TRBJ1-6 TRBV3-1/TRBV3-2 CASNKGLFNSPLHF TGTGCCAGCAATAAGGGACTTTTTAATTCACCCCTCCACTTT
TRBD1 many TRBJ2-7 TRBV11-2 CASSSLRGGAYEQYF TGTGCCAGCAGCTCCCTACGAGGGGGCGCATACGAGCAGTACTTC